What follows are 27 T cell receptor beta chains derived from one specimen sequenced in a study of blood T cell repertoires in COVID-19. Clones were read by immunoSEQ multiplex PCR, and TCRdb kept only the in-frame ones, dropping some. The sample carries about 220,000 clones, more than 65% recorded once. The specimen was peripheral blood. Receptors were obtained from a woman older than 75 with acute or convalescent COVID-19.

The chain recombines TRBV11-2 with TRBJ1-2; TRBD1 aligns across 7 bases. There are 13 residues in the CDR3. Germline loops: CDR1 SGHAT, CDR2 FQNNGV. Germline trimming cut 7 bases from V and 7 bases from J; bases unmatched to any gene: 9. The CDR3 loop reads CASTPGGGLGYTF. The CDR3 nucleotides are TGTGCCAGCACCCCGGGAGGGGGCCTTGGCTACACCTTC.

DNA for the CDR3: TGTGCCAGCAGCTTAGCGGGCGCAGGGGGCGCGGAGGAGCAGTACTTC. As protein: CASSLAGAGGAEEQYF. The chain links TRBV7-9 to TRBJ2-7; TRBD1 matches 8 bases. Germline CDR1 reads SEHNR; CDR2 reads FQNEAQ (reference sequence). The CDR3 length is 16 residues. Trimming removed 0 bases from V and 7 bases from J; junction bases left unmatched: 11.

This rearrangement joins TRBV24-1 to TRBJ1-1, with a weak D call TRBD1 (5 bases). With 5 bases removed from V and 4 bases from J, the gap between germline ends came to 13 bases. CDR1 and CDR2 (germline): KGHDR, SFDVKD. CDR3 length: 14 residues. CDR3 DNA: TGTGCCACCAGTGTAGGGGCCTGGGGCACTGAAGCTTTCTTT. Amino acids: CATSVGAWGTEAFF.

With regard to this clone: This specimen includes other DNA sequences encoding the same CDR3. Here the CDR3 reads CASSIRSGTSTDTQYF. The CDR3 nucleotides are TGTGCCAGTAGTATCCGTAGCGGGACAAGCACAGATACGCAGTATTTT. The rearrangement joins TRBV19 to TRBJ2-3, with 8 bases aligning to TRBD2. The CDR3 runs to 16 residues. Germline-derived CDR1 and CDR2 are LNHDA and SQIVND (reference sequence). Trimming removed 3 bases from V and 0 bases from J; junction bases left unmatched: 5.

The J gene is TRBJ2-1, the V gene TRBV5-4; 9 bases are a match to TRBD2. Trimming removed 1 base from V and 4 bases from J; junction bases left unmatched: 6. CDR1 and CDR2 from the germline V gene are SGHNT and YYREEE (reference sequence). This CDR3 contains 16 residues. This CDR3 is CASSLPGGGAYNEQFF. CDR3 sequence (DNA): TGTGCCAGCAGCTTGCCTGGCGGGGGGGCTTACAATGAGCAGTTCTTC.

The V call is TRBV5-8, the J call TRBJ2-3, with D perhaps matching TRBD2 (7 bases). The CDR3 sequence is 12 residues long. Germline CDR1 reads SGHTS; CDR2 reads YDEGEE. The V and J ends lost 10 bases and 4 bases respectively, with 13 bases between them. In nucleotides, the CDR3 is TGTGCCGCTCGGGGGGCGGCAGATACGCAGTATTTT. Its protein product is CAARGAADTQYF.

In nucleotides, the CDR3 is TGCGCCAGCAGCCAAGAGCGGGGGGCCCCCACCGGGGAGCTGTTTTTT. This translates into CASSQERGAPTGELFF. The chain joins TRBV4-1 to TRBJ2-2; the match to TRBD2 covers 8 bases. The germline gives CDR1 MGHRA, CDR2 YSYEKL. The J segment lost 4 bases and the V segment lost 0 bases, leaving 4 bases of the junction unmatched. The CDR3 is made up of 16 amino acids.

The chain joins TRBV19 to TRBJ2-7; 10 bases fit TRBD1. The J segment lost 1 base and the V segment lost 1 base, leaving 7 bases of the junction unmatched. The CDR3 is 17 residues long. The germline V gene encodes CDR1 LNHDA and CDR2 SQIVND (reference sequence). The CDR3 is CASSIVSGQGRSYEQYF. The DNA of the CDR3 is TGTGCCAGTAGTATAGTTTCGGGACAGGGGAGATCCTACGAGCAGTACTTC.

The CDR3 DNA reads as TGTGCCAGCAGCTCAACGGGACAGGGTTTATATGGCTACACCTTC. Encoded protein: CASSSTGQGLYGYTF. The chain combines TRBV3-1 (or the pseudogene TRBV3-2) with TRBJ1-2; 9 nucleotides agree with TRBD1. Germline lookup yields CDR1 LGHDT and CDR2 YNNKEL (reference sequence). With 5 bases clipped from V and 5 bases from J, the junction kept 9 bases outside the gene matches. This CDR3 spans 15 amino acids.

The V gene is TRBV6-6, the J gene TRBJ2-1; 8 bases match TRBD1. The CDR3 runs to 15 residues. The V segment lost 5 bases and the J segment 6 bases; nucleotides outside the gene matches: 9. Germline V gene data show CDR1 as MNHNY and CDR2 as SVGAGI (reference sequence). DNA of the CDR3: TGTGCCAGCAGTATCACAGGGGGTAGATTCAATGAGCAGTTCTTC. This encodes CASSITGGRFNEQFF.

This clone was counted only a few times. This rearrangement joins TRBV29-1 to TRBJ2-7; a weak D match, TRBD2 (6 bases). CDR3 length: 14 amino acids. The germline CDR1 and CDR2 sequences are SQVTM and ANQGSEA. V lost 3 bases and J lost 0, with 12 bases in between. The CDR3 bases are TGCAGCGTTGACACTAGCACCGGCTCCTACGAGCAGTACTTC. Protein sequence: CSVDTSTGSYEQYF.

This rearrangement joins TRBV7-2 to TRBJ1-1, with 7 bases aligning to TRBD1. The germline V gene has CDR1 SGHTA and CDR2 FQGNSA. This CDR3 has 16 residues. Unmatched junction bases numbered 7, after V lost 2 bases and J lost 1 base. CDR3 amino acids: CASSLRRQGPNTEAFF. Here the CDR3 DNA reads TGTGCCAGCAGCTTAAGGCGACAGGGACCGAACACTGAAGCTTTCTTT.

The chain combines TRBV5-1 with TRBJ2-3; D possibly corresponds to TRBD2 (6 bases). The germline V gene has CDR1 SGHRS and CDR2 YFSETQ. Trimming shortened V by 4 bases and J by 3 bases, and 12 bases separated the two germline ends. The CDR3 consists of 14 residues. CDR3 DNA sequence: TGCGCCAGCAGCCCCGGGGGACGGACAGATACGCAGTATTTT. Its translation: CASSPGGRTDTQYF. The full variable domain, with the rest looked up from reference TRBV5-1 and TRBJ2-3, is KAGVTQTPRYLIKTRGQQVTLSCSPISGHRSVSWYQQTPGQGLQFLFEYFSETQRNKGNFPGRFSGRQFSNSRSEMNVSTLELGDSALYLCASSPGGRTDTQYFGPGTRLTVL.

This sequence joins TRBV9 and TRBJ2-2; D unresolved. The CDR3 is 14 residues long. Germline assignment: CDR1 SGDLS and CDR2 YYNGEE. Trimming cost V 1 base and J 2 bases, with 6 bases left between them. The CDR3 spells CASSVTPNTGELFF. The CDR3 DNA reads TGTGCCAGCAGCGTAACTCCTAACACCGGGGAGCTGTTTTTT.

CDR3 amino acids: CASSEQGDSRYEQYF. The CDR3 DNA is TGTGCCAGTAGTGAACAGGGGGATTCTCGCTACGAGCAGTACTTC. The V call is TRBV19, the J call TRBJ2-7; 8 nucleotides match TRBD1. Trimming at V came to 5 bases and at J to 3 bases, leaving 9 bases not matched to a gene. From germline, CDR1 is LNHDA and CDR2 SQIVND (reference sequence). The CDR3 consists of 15 residues.

The chain couples TRBV4-1 to TRBJ2-7, with 7 positions matching TRBD2. Germline CDR1 reads MGHRA; CDR2 reads YSYEKL. J gave up 3 bases and V 3 bases, and 5 bases lay outside the gene matches. The CDR3 is made up of 14 amino acids. Here the CDR3 reads CASSHPGRGYEQYF. The CDR3 DNA sequence: TGCGCCAGCAGCCATCCAGGGAGGGGCTACGAGCAGTACTTC.

The rearrangement uses TRBV15 and TRBJ2-5; D may be TRBD2 (5 bases). The CDR3 is 14 amino acids. CDR1 and CDR2 from the germline V gene are LNHNV and YYDKDF (reference sequence). The V end lost 5 bases, the J end lost 5 bases, and 15 bases lay between the germline ends. In DNA form, the CDR3 reads TGTGCCACCAGCGGACCTGAGCGGCCCGAGACCCAGTACTTC. It yields the protein CATSGPERPETQYF.

In its sample, this clone was seen once. This chain links TRBV5-1 with TRBJ2-5; weak D call: TRBD1 (5 bases). In germline, CDR1 is SGHRS, CDR2 YFSETQ. The V and J ends lost 4 bases and 4 bases respectively, with 20 bases between them. The CDR3 has 16 amino acids. The DNA of the CDR3 is TGCGCCAGCAGCCCACAGGTGTCCGGACGTGGAGAGACCCAGTACTTC. It is translated as CASSPQVSGRGETQYF.

This clone has just one count. The chain joins TRBV29-1 to TRBJ2-2, with 9 bases identical to TRBD1. V lost 5 bases to trimming and J lost 0 bases; unmatched junction nucleotides: 7. The CDR3 extends over 16 amino acids. Germline CDR1 reads SQVTM; CDR2 reads ANQGSEA. This CDR3 is CSVSIRTGANTGELFF. The CDR3 bases are TGCAGCGTTTCCATTAGGACAGGGGCGAACACCGGGGAGCTGTTTTTT.

J is TRBJ1-4 and V is TRBV10-3; 8 bases map to TRBD1. The CDR3 totals 17 residues. The germline V gene has CDR1 ENHRY and CDR2 SYGVKD. The ends lost 6 bases at V and 3 bases at J; junction bases unmatched: 12. The DNA of the CDR3 is TGTGCCATCAGCCATCCGACAGGGGAACGGGCTAATGAAAAACTGTTTTTT. Encoded protein: CAISHPTGERANEKLFF.

V usage is TRBV20-1 and J usage is TRBJ1-1; D unresolved. The germline V and J ends were trimmed by 3 bases and 3 bases, with 5 bases remaining between them. Germline V CDR1 and CDR2: DFQATT, SNEGSKA (reference sequence). This CDR3 contains 11 residues. The CDR3 nucleotides are TGCAGTGCTAGCGGGTACACTGAAGCTTTCTTT. As protein: CSASGYTEAFF.

The genes are TRBV6-2 or TRBV6-3 and TRBJ2-2; the D gene is possibly TRBD2 (5 bases). There are 15 residues in the CDR3. CDR1 and CDR2 from the germline V gene are MNHEY and SVGEGT. V was pared by 5 bases and J by 2 bases, with 12 bases between. CDR3 sequence reads: CASSPPLENTGELFF. DNA for the CDR3: TGTGCCAGCAGTCCCCCACTAGAAAACACCGGGGAGCTGTTTTTT.

The V call is TRBV9, the J call TRBJ1-2; TRBD1 matches at 8 bases. CDR1 SGDLS and CDR2 YYNGEE come from the germline V gene. This CDR3 has 15 amino acids. With 0 bases clipped from V and 4 bases from J, the junction kept 5 bases outside the gene matches. CDR3: CASSVDPTGGYGYTF. CDR3 coding DNA: TGTGCCAGCAGCGTAGACCCCACAGGGGGCTATGGCTACACCTTC.

The chain has TRBV6-2 or TRBV6-3 and TRBJ2-7; maybe TRBD1 (5 bases). Germline V lookup: CDR1 MNHEY, CDR2 SVGEGT. V was pared by 0 bases and J by 5 bases, with 14 bases between. The CDR3 extends over 15 amino acids. CDR3 in amino acids: CASSYSGQYDNEQYF. CDR3 in DNA: TGTGCCAGCAGTTACTCGGGGCAGTACGACAACGAGCAGTACTTC.

This clone showed up just once. The chain employs TRBV28 and TRBJ1-2, with 7 nucleotides matching TRBD1. The CDR3 runs to 14 residues. After removal of 10 bases from V and 5 bases from J, the junction contained 13 bases not matched to a gene. Germline V lookup: CDR1 MDHEN, CDR2 SYDVKM. Here the CDR3 reads CATSGTEGLYGYTF. For the CDR3, the DNA is TGTGCCACCTCCGGGACAGAGGGCCTATATGGCTACACCTTC.

The rearrangement uses TRBV27 and TRBJ2-3; perhaps TRBD2 as D (7 bases). This CDR3 region has 16 residues. Trimming took 2 bases from V and 8 from J, leaving 20 bases between them. Germline assignment: CDR1 MNHEY and CDR2 SMNVEV (reference sequence). CDR3 sequence reads: CASSLLIGGLDATQYF. In DNA, the CDR3 is TGTGCCAGCAGTTTACTAATCGGGGGGCTAGACGCTACGCAGTATTTT.

The genes are TRBV2 and TRBJ1-6; 8 positions agree with TRBD1. The J segment lost 8 bases and the V segment lost 3 bases, leaving 6 bases of the junction unmatched. The CDR3 extends over 15 amino acids. Looked up from germline, CDR1 is SNHLY and CDR2 is FYNNEI. The CDR3 coding sequence is TGTGCCAGCAGTGAGTCCGGACAGGGCCATTCACCCCTCCACTTT. Protein product: CASSESGQGHSPLHF.